The source of this T cell receptor (beta chain) is a study of patients and donors after allogeneic stem cell transplantation. Trimming cost V 4 bases and J 6 bases; bases outside gene matches: 2. The CDR3 runs 13 residues. Germline-derived CDR1 and CDR2 are SNHLY and FYNNEI. The sample holds a few counts of this clonotype. Each CDR3 protein gets one entry after TCRdb re-called the RT-PCR reads with MiXCR. Of over 400,000 distinct CDR3 sequences detected, roughly 17% appear once; the ten largest clones hold roughly 7%. Sample: blood, either unsorted or a sorted T cell fraction (not recorded which). The chain employs TRBV2 and TRBJ2-1; 8 nucleotides line up with TRBD1. The TCR comes from a human donor who was either an allogeneic HSCT recipient or a stem cell or donor lymphocyte infusion donor (not recorded which). It is not recorded whose cells these are; they may come from a transplant donor. In DNA, the CDR3 is TGTGCCAGCAGTGGCAGGGGGCTCAATGAGCAGTTCTTC. Amino acids: CASSGRGLNEQFF. The variable domain in full, with the rest retrieved from reference TRBV2 and TRBJ2-1, is EPEVTQTPSHQVTQMGQEVILRCVPISNHLYFYWYRQILGQKVEFLVSFYNNEISEKSEIFDDQFSVERPDGSNFTLKIRSTKLEDSAMYFCASSGRGLNEQFFGPGTRLTVL.